The T cell receptor beta chain under discussion was sequenced for a study of T cells expressing NK-cell markers. There are 16 residues in the CDR3. Germline-derived CDR1 and CDR2 are SGHRS and YFSETQ. After re-calling the 5' RACE reads, TCRdb lists one entry per CDR3 protein, DNA absent. The sample table sets out about 380,000 distinct CDR3 sequences. The sequence was collected from a man aged 18 to 70 in good health. The chain is built from TRBV5-1 and TRBJ2-1; TCRdb's D call of TRBD2 is untestable without DNA. Source material: blood T cells: a sorted CD56 or NKG2C T cell subset, CD4+ or CD8+ T cells, or bulk PBMC T cells (not recorded which). The CDR3 here is CASSPLAGVSYNEQFF.